A single TCR beta chain is shown here with its context. Sequenced by immunoSEQ multiplex PCR; TCRdb stores in-frame clones only, minus some. This table has around 130,000 clones, about 94% appearing once. This sample is part of a study of control samples from healthy donors and cancer patients. This CDR3 contains 14 residues. Trimming shortened V by 6 bases and J by 8 bases, and 19 bases separated the two germline ends. From germline, CDR1 is SGHAT and CDR2 FQNNGV. The rearrangement links TRBV11-2 to TRBJ1-1, with no clear D. The sequence was collected from a man aged 30 to 45 in good health. The sequenced sample was blood. As DNA, the CDR3 is TGTGCCAGCAGACTAGGTTATCTCCTGGGGGAAGCTTTCTTT. Encoded protein: CASRLGYLLGEAFF.